The 14 T cell receptor beta chains below were found in one sample sequenced in a study of cytomegalovirus exposure and HLA in healthy donors. PCR employed 60 Vbeta and 13 Jbeta primers. Produced via immunoSEQ multiplex PCR; TCRdb's table is partial and in-frame only. Among around 99,000 clones listed, about 80% were seen once. The sequencing input was PBMCs. The receptor source for this set is a woman in her 50s in good health and CMV-seropositive.

This clone has just one count. The V gene is TRBV5-1, the J gene TRBJ1-4; 9 nucleotides align to TRBD1. In germline, CDR1 is SGHRS, CDR2 YFSETQ. Trimming cost V 5 bases and J 5 bases; bases outside gene matches: 7. The CDR3 totals 15 residues. CDR3 protein: CASRPGTGPNEKLFF. The CDR3 bases are TGCGCCAGCAGACCCGGGACAGGGCCAAATGAAAAACTGTTTTTT.

The chain recombines TRBV6-1 with TRBJ1-2; TRBD1 aligns across 10 bases. Germline assignment: CDR1 MNHNS and CDR2 SASEGT. J lost 4 bases, V lost 4 bases, and 6 bases had no gene match. The CDR3 runs 15 residues. DNA of the CDR3: TGTGCCAGCAGTGGACCGGGACAGGGGTTCTATGGCTACACCTTC. Translated, it gives CASSGPGQGFYGYTF.

This chain uses TRBV5-4 with TRBJ2-5; the D gene is possibly TRBD2 (6 bases). V lost 3 bases to trimming and J lost 5 bases, with 8 bases between them. CDR1 SGHNT and CDR2 YYREEE come from the germline V gene (reference sequence). The CDR3 loop spans 12 amino acids. Written as DNA, the CDR3 is TGTGCCAGCAGCTATGGGGGGGAGACCCAGTACTTC. The encoded protein is CASSYGGETQYF.

The V call is TRBV7-9, the J call TRBJ2-7; TRBD2 aligns across 12 bases. V shed 5 bases, J shed 0 bases, and the junction held 8 bases outside the gene matches. CDR1 and CDR2 from the germline V gene are SEHNR and FQNEAQ (reference sequence). This CDR3 is built from 17 residues. The CDR3 DNA is TGTGCCAGCAGCCACGGACTAGCGGGAAAGTTCTCCTACGAGCAGTACTTC. Translating gives CASSHGLAGKFSYEQYF. Together with reference TRBV7-9 and TRBJ2-7, the CDR3 gives the full variable domain: DTGVSQNPRHKITKRGQNVTFRCDPISEHNRLYWYRQTLGQGPEFLTYFQNEAQLEKSRLLSDRFSAERPKGSFSTLEIQRTEQGDSAMYLCASSHGLAGKFSYEQYFGPGTRLTVT.

This chain links TRBV6-5 with TRBJ2-7, with TRBD1 matching 8 bases. V was pared by 2 bases and J by 0 bases, with 6 bases of the junction left unmatched. Germline CDR1 and CDR2: MNHEY and SVGAGI. There are 16 residues in the CDR3. In nucleotides, the CDR3 is TGTGCCAGCAGTTACAGCCCGGACAGGGACTCCTACGAGCAGTACTTC. This translates into CASSYSPDRDSYEQYF.

This clone was picked up a small number of times. The chain carries TRBV18 and TRBJ1-2; no definite D call. Trimming left V 0 bases short and J 4 bases short, with 9 bases between. CDR3 length: 14 residues. Germline V gene lookup returns CDR1 KGHSH and CDR2 LQKENI. The CDR3 protein is CASSPPEQPYGYTF. CDR3 in DNA: TGTGCCAGCTCACCACCGGAACAGCCCTATGGCTACACCTTC. The variable domain in full, completed from reference TRBV18 and TRBJ1-2, reads NAGVMQNPRHLVRRRGQEARLRCSPMKGHSHVYWYRQLPEEGLKFMVYLQKENIIDESGMPKERFSAEFPKEGPSILRIQQVVRGDSAAYFCASSPPEQPYGYTFGSGTRLTVV.

The CDR3 nucleotides read TGTGCCAGCCGGACAGGGTCTATTGGCTACACCTTC. Protein product: CASRTGSIGYTF. The genes are TRBV6-5 and TRBJ1-2; 8 bases map to TRBD1. The length of the CDR3 is 12 residues. With V trimmed by 8 bases and J by 7 bases, 6 bases remained unmatched. In germline, CDR1 is MNHEY, CDR2 SVGAGI.

The chain couples TRBV18 to TRBJ2-3, with 13 bases fitting TRBD2. This CDR3 has 16 residues. CDR1 is KGHSH and CDR2 is LQKENI in the germline V gene. The trim removed 3 bases at V and 2 bases at J, leaving 2 bases unmatched. The CDR3: CASSPGLAGTTDTQYF. The CDR3 DNA reads as TGTGCCAGCTCACCGGGACTAGCGGGGACCACAGATACGCAGTATTTT.

The chain joins TRBV9 to TRBJ2-3; 8 bases are shared with TRBD2. Looked up from germline, CDR1 is SGDLS and CDR2 is YYNGEE. V trimming: 7 bases; J trimming: 6 bases; junction bases outside the gene matches: 10. This CDR3 spans 14 amino acids. DNA of the CDR3: TGTGCCAGCGGGAGCGGGGGTAAAGGGGATACGCAGTATTTT. This codes for CASGSGGKGDTQYF.

The chain carries TRBV6-1 and TRBJ2-3; TRBD2 might be the D (6 bases). Germline V gives CDR1 MNHNS, CDR2 SASEGT. This CDR3 is built from 15 residues. V was trimmed by 8 bases and J by 0 bases, leaving 15 bases between them. CDR3 protein: CASSLWRASTDTQYF. The CDR3, as DNA: TGTGCCAGCTCCCTCTGGAGGGCTAGCACAGATACGCAGTATTTT.

In the case of this clone: The junction does not match germline at one end; this may be a read error. The sample carries other DNA sequences with the same CDR3. The chain couples TRBV5-4 to TRBJ2-3; no reliable D call. The CDR3 is 13 amino acids. Germline V gives CDR1 SGHNT, CDR2 YYREEE (reference sequence). The CDR3 sequence: CASSLVLRDTQYF. In DNA form, the CDR3 reads TGTGCCAGTAGCTTGGTCCTTAGAGATACGCAGTATTTT. The full variable domain, in which reference TRBV5-4 and TRBJ2-3 provide the parts outside the CDR3, is ETGVTQSPTHLIKTRGQQVTLRCSSQSGHNTVSWYQQALGQGPQFIFQYYREEENGRGNFPPRFSGLQFPNYSSELNVNALELDDSALYLCASSLVLRDTQYFGPGTRLTVL.

The chain couples TRBV11-2 to TRBJ2-1; no definite D call. In germline, CDR1 is SGHAT, CDR2 FQNNGV. This CDR3 comprises 13 residues. V was clipped by 1 base and J by 5 bases, with 6 bases between them. The CDR3 coding sequence is TGTGCCAGCAGCTTAGGTCTAAACAATGAGCAGTTCTTC. Translating it yields CASSLGLNNEQFF.

The J gene is TRBJ2-1, the V gene TRBV4-3; no reliable D call. V was cut by 0 bases and J by 1 base, with 7 bases left in between. The CDR3 runs to 15 residues. CDR1 and CDR2 (germline): LGHNA, YSLEER. CDR3 region: CASSQEGRSYNEQFF. CDR3 DNA: TGCGCCAGCAGCCAAGAGGGCCGGTCCTACAATGAGCAGTTCTTC.

V usage is TRBV6-6 and J usage is TRBJ2-1; the match to TRBD2 covers 11 bases. Germline loops: CDR1 MNHNY, CDR2 SVGAGI (reference sequence). Trimming cost V 5 bases and J 4 bases; bases outside gene matches: 4. The CDR3 contains 15 residues. The CDR3 protein is CASSLTSGAYNEQFF. CDR3 coding DNA: TGTGCCAGCAGTCTGACTAGCGGGGCTTACAATGAGCAGTTCTTC.